This T cell receptor beta chain emerged from a study of T-cell memory formation after mild COVID-19. Study conclusions and caveats: Clones shrinking between day 15 and 85 showed a balanced CD4/CD8 split, and those that grew later tilted toward CD4+. Among contracting clones, CD4+ were mainly CM/EM and CD8+ enriched in EMRA.

The count of this clonotype is one. The antigen is not known. 5'RACE primed at constant segments yielded TCR alpha and TCR beta cDNA libraries bearing sample barcodes and UMIs. Each CDR3 protein is one row after TCRdb ran MiXCR on the 5' RACE reads. The sample consists of under 250,000 distinct CDR3 sequences, more than 25% of them appearing once. V was cut by 4 bases and J by 4 bases, with 7 bases left in between. CDR1 MNHEY and CDR2 SVGAGI come from the germline V gene. This CDR3 has 13 amino acids. The chain couples TRBV6-5 to TRBJ1-4; D may be TRBD1 (5 bases). This TCR was sampled from an adult woman who had mild COVID-19 (a few samples of this study predate the infection). Cell type and time point are not known. The sample consisted of PBMCs or a T cell subset sorted from them (not recorded which). The DNA for the CDR3 is TGTGCCAGCAGTTTGACAGTTAATGAAAAACTGTTTTTT. This gives the protein CASSLTVNEKLFF.